These T cell receptor beta chains were read from a single sample in a study of molecular identifiers for immune sequencing clone quantification. TCRdb ran MiXCR on the PCR reads and lists one entry per CDR3 protein. The sample holds 8,500 to 11,000 distinct CDR3 sequences, roughly a sixth seen once. Sequencing was performed on naive CD8+ T cells from blood, with Jurkat cell RNA spiked in. Every receptor here comes from a human donor in good health. Some libraries in this study had Jurkat cell RNA spiked in. The CDR3 runs from the conserved cysteine through the conserved F or W. The D gene is left open where the match is weak. Where a row states a size, it is once, few, many or the class of an expanded clone; other rows omit it.

cdr3_nt: TGCAGCGTTGAGGAGGGTAGGGGGGGGTATGAGCAGTTCTTC
cdr3_aa: CSVEEGRGGYEQFF
d_call: .
v_call: TRBV29-1
j_call: TRBJ2-1
clone_size: .

cdr3_nt: TGTGCCAGCAGCCCCGGGCCCCCCGCTAGCGCCAGCTCCTACAATGAGCAGTTCTTC
cdr3_aa: CASSPGPPASASSYNEQFF
d_call: .
v_call: TRBV5-4
j_call: TRBJ2-1
clone_size: few

cdr3_nt: TGCAGTGCTAGAGCGCGGGCCAGGTTTGAGGCCCCTGGCTACAATGAGCAGTTCTTC
cdr3_aa: CSARARARFEAPGYNEQFF
d_call: .
v_call: TRBV20-1
j_call: TRBJ2-1
clone_size: many

cdr3_nt: TGCAGCGTCACCGGACAGGGCCACACTGAAGCTTTCTTT
cdr3_aa: CSVTGQGHTEAFF
d_call: TRBD1
v_call: TRBV29-1
j_call: TRBJ1-1
clone_size: medium-sized

cdr3_nt: TGTGCCAGCAGTTCCCCCGAGGAGCGGAACTACAATGAGCAGTTCTTC
cdr3_aa: CASSSPEERNYNEQFF
d_call: .
v_call: TRBV28
j_call: TRBJ2-1
clone_size: many

cdr3_nt: TGTGCCTGGGAGGATAAAAGCACAGATACGCAGTATTTT
cdr3_aa: CAWEDKSTDTQYF
d_call: .
v_call: TRBV30
j_call: TRBJ2-3
clone_size: medium-sized

cdr3_nt: TGTGCCAGCAGTTCCGGGACTAGCGTACGGGAGCAGTACTTC
cdr3_aa: CASSSGTSVREQYF
d_call: TRBD2
v_call: TRBV5-6
j_call: TRBJ2-7
clone_size: many

cdr3_nt: TGCAGCGTTGTTGGGACAGGGGTGGCCGGGGAGCTGTTTTTT
cdr3_aa: CSVVGTGVAGELFF
d_call: TRBD1
v_call: TRBV29-1
j_call: TRBJ2-2
clone_size: medium-sized

cdr3_nt: TGTGCCAGCAGTCCGGGCGGGAGCGGTACAGATACGCAGTATTTT
cdr3_aa: CASSPGGSGTDTQYF
d_call: TRBD2
v_call: TRBV27
j_call: TRBJ2-3
clone_size: .

cdr3_nt: TGTGCTAGTGCCTACGACCCGCCGGGGGATACGCAGTATTTT
cdr3_aa: CASAYDPPGDTQYF
d_call: .
v_call: TRBV12-5
j_call: TRBJ2-3
clone_size: .

cdr3_nt: TGTGCCAGCAGTTTAGCGCCTAGCGGGAGTTGGATAGGTACGCAGTATTTT
cdr3_aa: CASSLAPSGSWIGTQYF
d_call: TRBD2
v_call: TRBV7-2
j_call: TRBJ2-3
clone_size: .

cdr3_nt: TGTGCCACCAGCAGGGAGGGTCCCCTTACGGTGAATGAGCAGTTCTTC
cdr3_aa: CATSREGPLTVNEQFF
d_call: .
v_call: TRBV15
j_call: TRBJ2-1
clone_size: medium-sized

cdr3_nt: TGTGCCAGCAGCCAAGTAAGCGGGACGAACACCGGGGAGCTGTTTTTT
cdr3_aa: CASSQVSGTNTGELFF
d_call: TRBD2
v_call: TRBV3-1
j_call: TRBJ2-2
clone_size: medium-sized

cdr3_nt: TGTGCCAGCAGTGAGCCGTCGAACACCGGGGAGCTGTTTTTT
cdr3_aa: CASSEPSNTGELFF
d_call: .
v_call: TRBV2
j_call: TRBJ2-2
clone_size: many

cdr3_nt: TGTGCCAGCAGCCTGGCTTTTGGGGACACTGAAGCTTTCTTT
cdr3_aa: CASSLAFGDTEAFF
d_call: .
v_call: TRBV28
j_call: TRBJ1-1
clone_size: medium-sized

cdr3_nt: TGTGCCAGCAGCTTTTTTCCCACCTTTGGGAGCTCCTACGAGCAGTACTTC
cdr3_aa: CASSFFPTFGSSYEQYF
d_call: .
v_call: TRBV7-9
j_call: TRBJ2-7
clone_size: medium-sized

cdr3_nt: TGTGCCAACCCAAACAGGGGGCTCTACGAGCAGTACTTC
cdr3_aa: CANPNRGLYEQYF
d_call: TRBD1
v_call: TRBV28
j_call: TRBJ2-7
clone_size: many

cdr3_nt: TGTGCCAGCAGCTTAAGCACTCTGGACAGGGGAACTGAAGCTTTCTTT
cdr3_aa: CASSLSTLDRGTEAFF
d_call: TRBD1
v_call: TRBV7-8
j_call: TRBJ1-1
clone_size: many

cdr3_nt: TGTGCCAGCAGCTTACCGACTAGCGGGAGGCAAAACTCCTACAATGAGCAGTTCTTC
cdr3_aa: CASSLPTSGRQNSYNEQFF
d_call: TRBD2
v_call: TRBV7-8
j_call: TRBJ2-1
clone_size: many

cdr3_nt: TGTGCCAGCAGCGCAGAGACTAGCGGCCCCCACCCCCATTTT
cdr3_aa: CASSAETSGPHPHF
d_call: TRBD2
v_call: TRBV9
j_call: TRBJ2-3
clone_size: medium-sized

cdr3_nt: TGTGCCAGCAGACGCGAAAAGGCGGGATGGGGTGAGCAGTACTTC
cdr3_aa: CASRREKAGWGEQYF
d_call: .
v_call: TRBV28
j_call: TRBJ2-7
clone_size: medium-sized

cdr3_nt: TGTGCCCGAGGGTCCGGATACAATGAGCAGTTCTTC
cdr3_aa: CARGSGYNEQFF
d_call: .
v_call: TRBV11-1
j_call: TRBJ2-1
clone_size: many

cdr3_nt: TGTGCCAGCAGCTTTAGGGGGTCCTACGAGCAGTACTTC
cdr3_aa: CASSFRGSYEQYF
d_call: .
v_call: TRBV13
j_call: TRBJ2-7
clone_size: medium-sized

cdr3_nt: TGTGCCAGCAGTTCTTTGGGGGGATCCCCTACCCATGAGCAGTTCTTC
cdr3_aa: CASSSLGGSPTHEQFF
d_call: .
v_call: TRBV6-2/TRBV6-3
j_call: TRBJ2-1
clone_size: many

cdr3_nt: TGTGCCAGCAGCCAACAGGGGGCCGAAGAGACCCAGTACTTC
cdr3_aa: CASSQQGAEETQYF
d_call: TRBD1
v_call: TRBV27
j_call: TRBJ2-5
clone_size: many

cdr3_nt: TGTGCCTGGAGTTTGGGTATTACCTACGGGCAGTACTTC
cdr3_aa: CAWSLGITYGQYF
d_call: .
v_call: TRBV30
j_call: TRBJ2-7
clone_size: .

cdr3_nt: TGTGCCAGCAGCGTAAGGGGGTCCTCCTACAATGAGCAGTTCTTC
cdr3_aa: CASSVRGSSYNEQFF
d_call: .
v_call: TRBV9
j_call: TRBJ2-1
clone_size: many

cdr3_nt: TGTGCCAGCACCTCCGGACTAGCGGGAGACACAGATACGCAGTATTTT
cdr3_aa: CASTSGLAGDTDTQYF
d_call: TRBD2
v_call: TRBV12-3/TRBV12-4
j_call: TRBJ2-3
clone_size: many

cdr3_nt: TGTGCCAGCAGCTTAAGTCACGAGAGCGGGAAGGAGACCCAGTACTTC
cdr3_aa: CASSLSHESGKETQYF
d_call: TRBD2
v_call: TRBV7-9
j_call: TRBJ2-5
clone_size: few

cdr3_nt: TGCAGCGTTGTTCCTAGCGGGAGTTCATCCTACGAGCAGTACTTC
cdr3_aa: CSVVPSGSSSYEQYF
d_call: TRBD2
v_call: TRBV29-1
j_call: TRBJ2-7
clone_size: .

cdr3_nt: TGTGCCAGCAGCTCAGGCCCCTACTCTGGGGCCAACGTCCTGACTTTC
cdr3_aa: CASSSGPYSGANVLTF
d_call: .
v_call: TRBV7-6
j_call: TRBJ2-6
clone_size: medium-sized

cdr3_nt: TGCGCCAGCAGCCATGGGCCTAGCGCGAGCTCCTACGAGCAGTACTTC
cdr3_aa: CASSHGPSASSYEQYF
d_call: .
v_call: TRBV4-1
j_call: TRBJ2-7
clone_size: medium-sized

cdr3_nt: TGTGCCAGCAGCTCCCCACAGGGGGTAAGTGGAACTGAAGCTTTCTTT
cdr3_aa: CASSSPQGVSGTEAFF
d_call: TRBD1
v_call: TRBV11-2
j_call: TRBJ1-1
clone_size: medium-sized

cdr3_nt: TGTGCCAGCACCCCACAGGGTGCCACAGATGCGCAGTATTTT
cdr3_aa: CASTPQGATDAQYF
d_call: .
v_call: TRBV7-8
j_call: TRBJ2-3
clone_size: .

cdr3_nt: TGTGCCAGCAGCCAAGAGGAAGTGGGGTCCTATGGCTACACCTTC
cdr3_aa: CASSQEEVGSYGYTF
d_call: .
v_call: TRBV4-2
j_call: TRBJ1-2
clone_size: medium-sized

cdr3_nt: TGCAGTGCTAGAGATCTAGCCGAGCAGTACTTC
cdr3_aa: CSARDLAEQYF
d_call: .
v_call: TRBV20-1
j_call: TRBJ2-7
clone_size: medium-sized

cdr3_nt: TGCGCCAGCAGTGAGTCGTTTGCTTCAGATACGCAGTATTTT
cdr3_aa: CASSESFASDTQYF
d_call: .
v_call: TRBV10-2
j_call: TRBJ2-3
clone_size: .

cdr3_nt: TGTGCCTGGAGCCAGGGGATTGGTAATCAGCCCCAGCATTTT
cdr3_aa: CAWSQGIGNQPQHF
d_call: .
v_call: TRBV30
j_call: TRBJ1-5
clone_size: many

cdr3_nt: TGCGCCAGCAGCTTCCGGGACAGAGGCTACGAGCAGTACTTC
cdr3_aa: CASSFRDRGYEQYF
d_call: TRBD1
v_call: TRBV4-1
j_call: TRBJ2-7
clone_size: medium-sized

cdr3_nt: TGTGCCAGTAGCCTCCCGCCGCTTTTT
cdr3_aa: CASSLPPLF
d_call: .
v_call: TRBV6-1
j_call: TRBJ1-1
clone_size: medium-sized

cdr3_nt: TGTGCCACCAGTGATTTGCAAGTCGGCGATGAGCAGTTCTTC
cdr3_aa: CATSDLQVGDEQFF
d_call: .
v_call: TRBV24-1
j_call: TRBJ2-1
clone_size: many

cdr3_nt: TGTGCCAGCAGTTTTAGTACGGGAGAGCGGTACAATGAGCAGTTCTTC
cdr3_aa: CASSFSTGERYNEQFF
d_call: .
v_call: TRBV27
j_call: TRBJ2-1
clone_size: many

cdr3_nt: TGTGCCAGTCATGCTAGAGGTGATACGCAGTATTTT
cdr3_aa: CASHARGDTQYF
d_call: .
v_call: TRBV19
j_call: TRBJ2-3
clone_size: medium-sized

cdr3_nt: TGTGCCAGCAGCCAAGGTTTCCTAGCGGCGAGCACCGGGGAGCTGTTTTTT
cdr3_aa: CASSQGFLAASTGELFF
d_call: TRBD2
v_call: TRBV14
j_call: TRBJ2-2
clone_size: .

cdr3_nt: TGTGCCAGCAGCTCGGGGACAGGGGGGAACACTGAAGCTTTCTTT
cdr3_aa: CASSSGTGGNTEAFF
d_call: TRBD1
v_call: TRBV7-8
j_call: TRBJ1-1
clone_size: many

cdr3_nt: TGCAGCGCCACGAGTTGGGTCGAAGAGACCCAGTACTTC
cdr3_aa: CSATSWVEETQYF
d_call: .
v_call: TRBV29-1
j_call: TRBJ2-5
clone_size: medium-sized